The sequence of this TCR beta chain was determined in a study of T-cell reconstitution after alpha-beta-depleted transplantation in children. Study-wide points: Surviving recipient T cells and thymic progenitors produced the high day-60 TCRbeta diversity seen in some patients. T-cell counts and diversity at one year post-transplant came mainly from newly produced T cells. Several hundred expanded graft clones reportedly gave rise to the alpha-beta T cells present about two months after transplant.

Preparing the TCRbeta library involved the use of unique molecular identifiers. MiXCR was run by TCRdb on the PCR reads, yielding one entry per CDR3 protein. Seen here are tens of thousands of distinct CDR3 sequences, about 5% observed once, and the top ten hold over 25%. V was cut by 4 bases and J by 1 base, with 13 bases left in between. The CDR3 covers 14 residues. Germline loops: CDR1 DFQATT, CDR2 SNEGSKA (reference sequence). This clonotype was seen ten or more times. Its antigen remains unidentified. The TCR originated in a female patient aged 2-9 years who had a stem cell transplant for aplastic anemia, so the T cells may come from the graft donor. The sample was PBMCs, mostly from graft donor cells, taken 60 days after TCRalphabeta/CD19-depleted stem cell transplant. This rearrangement joins TRBV20-1 to TRBJ2-5; D gene unclear. The CDR3 nucleotides read TGCAGTGCTATGGTTCGGCTAATCCAAGAGACCCAGTACTTC. It codes for CSAMVRLIQETQYF.